Following are 8 T cell receptor beta chains from one sample sequenced in a study of PD-1 blockade in classical Hodgkin lymphoma. Autologous stem cell transplantation was followed by relapse in every patient, and brentuximab vedotin exposure varied. Here immunoSEQ multiplex PCR was the method, and the copy in TCRdb shows in-frame clones only, minus some. The table lists 45,000 to 55,000 clones, 81% of them singletons. The input for sequencing was peripheral blood mononuclear cells (PBMCs), taken at baseline. The receptor source for this set is a human donor with classical Hodgkin lymphoma.

This clone showed up just a few times. J is TRBJ1-2 and V is TRBV6-1, with D unresolved. V was cut by 7 bases and J by 2 bases, with 11 bases left in between. The CDR3 is made up of 13 amino acids. Germline V CDR1 and CDR2: MNHNS, SASEGT. The CDR3 sequence is CASTQQANYGYTF. CDR3 sequence (DNA): TGTGCCAGCACCCAACAAGCGAACTATGGCTACACCTTC.

The CDR3 protein is CASSQMTGVGKVGSSYNEQFF. The CDR3, as DNA: TGCGCCAGCAGCCAAATGACAGGGGTTGGGAAAGTCGGCAGCTCCTACAATGAGCAGTTCTTC. J is TRBJ2-1 and V is TRBV4-3; 8 bases agree with TRBD1. CDR3 length equals 21 residues. Trimming cost V 2 bases and J 0 bases; bases outside gene matches: 18. The germline V gene encodes CDR1 LGHNA and CDR2 YSLEER.

The chain employs TRBV27 and TRBJ2-1; no reliable D call. Deletions cut 4 bases from V and 12 bases from J, with 10 bases between. The V gene's germline CDR1 is MNHEY and CDR2 SMNVEV (reference sequence). CDR3 length: 11 residues. The CDR3 coding sequence is TGTGCCAGCAGTTCATACGGTGTGCAGTTCTTC. It specifies CASSSYGVQFF.

The chain has TRBV4-3 and TRBJ2-3, with no clear D. Germline V lookup: CDR1 LGHNA, CDR2 YSLEER. V was pared by 0 bases and J by 6 bases, with 13 bases between. The CDR3 has 15 residues. CDR3 sequence reads: CASSQDLLVSDTQYF. The DNA for the CDR3 is TGCGCCAGCAGCCAAGATCTCCTAGTCTCTGATACGCAGTATTTT.

V usage is TRBV11-2 and J usage is TRBJ2-1; D possibly uses TRBD1 or TRBD2 (5 bases each). The CDR3 sequence is 15 residues long. V lost 9 bases and J 11 bases, leaving 26 bases between the germline ends. Per the germline V gene, CDR1 is SGHAT and CDR2 is FQNNGV. The CDR3 protein is CASVKGRNPEGKQFF. For the CDR3, the DNA is TGTGCCAGTGTGAAGGGGCGGAACCCTGAGGGGAAGCAGTTCTTC.

The chain recombines TRBV7-2 with TRBJ1-1; 9 nucleotides match TRBD1. Looked up from germline, CDR1 is SGHTA and CDR2 is FQGNSA. V gave up 6 bases and J gave up 8 bases; unmatched junction bases: 4. The length of the CDR3 is 12 residues. The CDR3 sequence is CASSWGQGEAFF. The CDR3 region has the DNA TGTGCCAGCAGTTGGGGACAGGGAGAAGCTTTCTTT.

This sequence joins TRBV29-1 and TRBJ1-2, with a weak D call TRBD1 (6 bases). The CDR3 contains 13 residues. The V and J ends lost 4 bases and 4 bases respectively, with 13 bases between them. Per germline, CDR1 SQVTM and CDR2 ANQGSEA. In nucleotides, the CDR3 is TGCAGCGTTGTAGAGGGGGGCGGCTATGGCTACACCTTC. The encoded protein is CSVVEGGGYGYTF.

V is TRBV6-5 and J is TRBJ2-3; 9 nucleotides line up with TRBD1. Per the germline V gene, CDR1 is MNHEY and CDR2 is SVGAGI. Trimming cost V 6 bases and J 4 bases; bases outside gene matches: 8. The CDR3 contains 15 residues. The CDR3 DNA is TGTGCCAGCAGACTGGACAGGGGACGGTCAGATACGCAGTATTTT. The encoded protein is CASRLDRGRSDTQYF.